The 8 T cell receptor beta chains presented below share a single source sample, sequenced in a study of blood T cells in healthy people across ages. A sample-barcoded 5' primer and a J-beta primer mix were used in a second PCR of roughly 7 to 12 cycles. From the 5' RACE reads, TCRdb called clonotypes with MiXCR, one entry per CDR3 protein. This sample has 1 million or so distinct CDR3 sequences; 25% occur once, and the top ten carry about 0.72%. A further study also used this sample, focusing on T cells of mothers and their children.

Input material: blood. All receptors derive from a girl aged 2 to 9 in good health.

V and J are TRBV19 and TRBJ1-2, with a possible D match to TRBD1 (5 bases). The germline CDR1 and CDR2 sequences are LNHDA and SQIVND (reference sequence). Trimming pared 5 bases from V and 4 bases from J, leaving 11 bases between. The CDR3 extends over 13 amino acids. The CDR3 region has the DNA TGTGCCAGTAGTTTCGGGGCCGCCTATGGCTACACCTTC. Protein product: CASSFGAAYGYTF.

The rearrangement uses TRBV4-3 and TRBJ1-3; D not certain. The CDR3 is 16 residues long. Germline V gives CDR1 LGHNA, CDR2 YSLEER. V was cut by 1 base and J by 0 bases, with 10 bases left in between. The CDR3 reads CASSQVGEYSGNTIYF. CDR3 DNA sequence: TGCGCCAGCAGCCAAGTCGGAGAGTACTCTGGAAACACCATATATTTT.

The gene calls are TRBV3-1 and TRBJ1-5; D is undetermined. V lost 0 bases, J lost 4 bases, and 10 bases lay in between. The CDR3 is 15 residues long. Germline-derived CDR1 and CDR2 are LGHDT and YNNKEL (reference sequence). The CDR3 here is CASSQDHGTNQPQHF. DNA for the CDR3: TGTGCCAGCAGCCAAGATCACGGAACTAATCAGCCCCAGCATTTT.

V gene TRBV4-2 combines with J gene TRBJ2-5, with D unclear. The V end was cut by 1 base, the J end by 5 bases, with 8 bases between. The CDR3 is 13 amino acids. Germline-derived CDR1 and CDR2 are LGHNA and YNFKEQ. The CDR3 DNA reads TGTGCCAGCAGCCAAGTTCTTTGGGAGACCCAGTACTTC. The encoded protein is CASSQVLWETQYF.

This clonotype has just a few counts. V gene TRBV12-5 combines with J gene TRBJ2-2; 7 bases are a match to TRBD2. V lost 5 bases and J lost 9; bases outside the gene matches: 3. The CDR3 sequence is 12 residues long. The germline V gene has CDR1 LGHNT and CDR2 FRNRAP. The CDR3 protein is CASGPGGWELFF. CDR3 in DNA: TGTGCTAGTGGTCCCGGGGGGTGGGAGCTGTTTTTT.

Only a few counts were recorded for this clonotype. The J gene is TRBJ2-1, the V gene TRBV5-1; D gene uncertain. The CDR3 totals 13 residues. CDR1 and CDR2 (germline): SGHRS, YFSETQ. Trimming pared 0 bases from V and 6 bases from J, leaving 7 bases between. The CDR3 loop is CASSLGVTNEQFF. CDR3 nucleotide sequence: TGCGCCAGCAGCTTGGGAGTAACCAATGAGCAGTTCTTC.

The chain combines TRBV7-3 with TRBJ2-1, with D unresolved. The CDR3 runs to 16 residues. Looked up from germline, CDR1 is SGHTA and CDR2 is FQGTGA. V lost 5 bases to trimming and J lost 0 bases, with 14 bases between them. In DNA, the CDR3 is TGTGCCAGCAGCCCCCTCGGTAGAATCTCCTACAATGAGCAGTTCTTC. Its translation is CASSPLGRISYNEQFF.

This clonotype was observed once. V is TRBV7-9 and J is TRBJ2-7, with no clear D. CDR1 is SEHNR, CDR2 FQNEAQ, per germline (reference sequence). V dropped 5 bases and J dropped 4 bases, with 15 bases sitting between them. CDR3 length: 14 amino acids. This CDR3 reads CASSISDTEYEQYF. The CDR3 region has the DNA TGTGCCAGCAGCATAAGCGATACAGAATACGAGCAGTACTTC. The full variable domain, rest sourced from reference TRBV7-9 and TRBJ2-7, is DTGVSQNPRHKITKRGQNVTFRCDPISEHNRLYWYRQTLGQGPEFLTYFQNEAQLEKSRLLSDRFSAERPKGSFSTLEIQRTEQGDSAMYLCASSISDTEYEQYFGPGTRLTVT.